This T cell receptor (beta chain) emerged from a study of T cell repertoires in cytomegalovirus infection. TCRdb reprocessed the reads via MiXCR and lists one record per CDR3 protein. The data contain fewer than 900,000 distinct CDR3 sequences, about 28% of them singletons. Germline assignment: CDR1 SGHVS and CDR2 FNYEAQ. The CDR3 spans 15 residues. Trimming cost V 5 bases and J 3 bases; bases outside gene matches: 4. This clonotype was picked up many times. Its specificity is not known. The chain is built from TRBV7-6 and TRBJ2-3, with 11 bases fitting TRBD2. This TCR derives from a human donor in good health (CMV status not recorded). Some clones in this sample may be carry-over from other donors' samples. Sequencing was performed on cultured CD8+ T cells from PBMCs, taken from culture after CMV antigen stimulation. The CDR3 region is CASSRRLAGTDTQYF. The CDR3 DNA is TGTGCCAGCAGCAGACGACTAGCGGGGACAGATACGCAGTATTTT.